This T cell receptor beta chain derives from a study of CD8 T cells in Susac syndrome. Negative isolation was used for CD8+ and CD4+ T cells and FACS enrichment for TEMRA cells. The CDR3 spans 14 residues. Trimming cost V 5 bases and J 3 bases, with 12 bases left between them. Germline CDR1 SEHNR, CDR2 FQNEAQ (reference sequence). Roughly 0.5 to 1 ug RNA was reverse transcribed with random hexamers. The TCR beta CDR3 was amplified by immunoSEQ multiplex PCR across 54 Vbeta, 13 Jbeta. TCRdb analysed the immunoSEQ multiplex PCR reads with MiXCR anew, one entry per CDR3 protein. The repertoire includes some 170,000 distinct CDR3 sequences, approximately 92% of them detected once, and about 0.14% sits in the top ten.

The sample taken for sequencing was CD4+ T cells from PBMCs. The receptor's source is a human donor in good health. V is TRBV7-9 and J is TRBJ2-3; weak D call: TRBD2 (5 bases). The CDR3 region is CASSVLGATDTQYF. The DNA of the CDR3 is TGTGCCAGCAGCGTTTTGGGAGCGACAGATACGCAGTATTTT.